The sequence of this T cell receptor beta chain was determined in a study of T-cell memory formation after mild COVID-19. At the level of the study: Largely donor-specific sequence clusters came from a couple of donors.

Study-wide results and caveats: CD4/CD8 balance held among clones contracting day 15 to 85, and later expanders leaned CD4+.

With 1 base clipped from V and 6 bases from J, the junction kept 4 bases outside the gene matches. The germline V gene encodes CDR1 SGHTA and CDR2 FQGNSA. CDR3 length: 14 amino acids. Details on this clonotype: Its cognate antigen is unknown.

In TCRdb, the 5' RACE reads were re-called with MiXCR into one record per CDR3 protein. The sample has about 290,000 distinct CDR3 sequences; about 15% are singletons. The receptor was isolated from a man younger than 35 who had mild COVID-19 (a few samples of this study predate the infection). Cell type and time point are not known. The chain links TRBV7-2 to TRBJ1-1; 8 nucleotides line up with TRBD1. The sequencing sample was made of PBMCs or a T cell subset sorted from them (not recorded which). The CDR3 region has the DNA TGTGCCAGCAGCTTAGGTGGCAGGGGGCCTGAAGCTTTCTTT. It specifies CASSLGGRGPEAFF.